This T cell receptor (beta chain) was captured in a study of CD8 T cells in Susac syndrome. TEMRA cells were enriched by FACS, while CD8+ and CD4+ T cells were obtained through a negative isolation that was performed magnetically. Turning to this clonotype: Its specificity is not known.

cDNA came from 0.5 to 1 ug RNA primed by random hexamers. TCRdb analysed the immunoSEQ multiplex PCR reads with MiXCR anew, one entry per CDR3 protein. The repertoire holds some 96,000 distinct CDR3 sequences, approximately 95% seen once, with roughly 0.29% in the top ten. Study findings and constraints: It was acknowledged by the study that relatively few individuals were included in its TCR sequencing and HLA analysis.

The sequence came from a human donor with Susac syndrome. Sequences were obtained from CD8+ T cells from PBMCs.

The CDR3 loop is CASTLRNENYGYTF. For the CDR3, the DNA is TGCGCCAGCACCCTCCGAAACGAGAACTATGGCTACACCTTC. This chain connects TRBV5-1 to TRBJ1-2; no definite D call. The V gene's germline CDR1 is SGHRS and CDR2 YFSETQ. CDR3 length: 14 residues. Trimming pared 6 bases from V and 2 bases from J, leaving 14 bases between.